Sequencing of this T cell receptor (beta chain) was carried out in a study of PD-1 blockade in classical Hodgkin lymphoma. Study-wide results and caveats: Newly diagnosed patients reportedly had lower baseline TCR diversity than healthy donors. Repertoire difference causes, possibly disease activity or prior therapy, remain undefined.

Specified time point: newly diagnosed, previously untreated cHL patient sample. Newly diagnosed classical Hodgkin lymphoma PBMCs, still untreated, provided the comparison samples. This table comes from immunoSEQ multiplex PCR, and its TCRdb copy is limited to in-frame clones, with some not included. The sample contains about 16,000 clones, about four fifths of which appear only once. With respect to this clone: Its antigen is undetermined.

The receptor's source is a human donor with classical Hodgkin lymphoma. The material sequenced was peripheral blood mononuclear cells (PBMCs).

This CDR3 reads CASSITSGESYEQYF. The CDR3 DNA reads as TGTGCCAGCAGCATTACTAGCGGAGAGTCCTACGAGCAGTACTTC. This rearrangement joins TRBV7-3 to TRBJ2-7, with 8 bases that match TRBD2. The CDR3 loop spans 15 amino acids. Germline V lookup: CDR1 SGHTA, CDR2 FQGTGA. V shed 5 bases and J 1 base; nucleotides not matched to a gene: 7.